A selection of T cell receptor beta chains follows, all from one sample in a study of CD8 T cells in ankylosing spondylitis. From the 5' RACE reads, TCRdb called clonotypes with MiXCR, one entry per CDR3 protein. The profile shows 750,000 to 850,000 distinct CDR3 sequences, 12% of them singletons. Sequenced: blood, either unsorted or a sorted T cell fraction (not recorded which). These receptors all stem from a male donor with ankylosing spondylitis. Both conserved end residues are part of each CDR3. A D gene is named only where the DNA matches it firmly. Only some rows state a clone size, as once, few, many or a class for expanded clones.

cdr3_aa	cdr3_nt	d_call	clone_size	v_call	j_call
CASSPRRQVADTQYF	TGTGCCAGCAGCCCACGCCGACAGGTAGCAGATACGCAGTATTTT	NA	NA	TRBV11-1	TRBJ2-3
CASAKAGGAAGELFF	TGTGCCAGCGCAAAGGCAGGGGGCGCAGCCGGGGAGCTGTTTTTT	TRBD1	NA	TRBV6-2/TRBV6-3	TRBJ2-2
CSARPDRAPYEQYF	TGCAGTGCTAGACCAGACAGGGCCCCTTACGAGCAGTACTTC	TRBD1	few	TRBV20-1	TRBJ2-7
CASSAGDGYTF	TGTGCCAGCAGTGCAGGGGATGGCTACACCTTC	NA	NA	TRBV25-1	TRBJ1-2
CASRGGLGPETQYF	TGCGCCAGCAGAGGTGGACTAGGCCCAGAGACCCAGTACTTC	TRBD2	NA	TRBV5-1	TRBJ2-5
CASSLGTSGSVYEQFF	TGCGCCAGCAGCCTTGGGACTAGCGGGAGCGTCTATGAGCAGTTCTTC	TRBD2	NA	TRBV5-1	TRBJ2-1
CASSLVPGAGNQPQHF	TGCGCCAGCAGCTTGGTCCCGGGGGCGGGCAATCAGCCCCAGCATTTT	NA	NA	TRBV5-1	TRBJ1-5
CSASGTSTTNEKLFF	TGCAGTGCTAGCGGGACATCTACAACTAATGAAAAACTGTTTTTT	NA	NA	TRBV20-1	TRBJ1-4
CSATYEGGYTF	TGCAGTGCTACGTACGAGGGTGGCTACACCTTC	NA	NA	TRBV20-1	TRBJ1-2
CSVERGPPLYGYTF	TGCAGCGTTGAAAGAGGCCCCCCTCTCTATGGCTACACCTTC	NA	many	TRBV29-1	TRBJ1-2
CSAKTSGGTDTQYF	TGCAGTGCTAAAACTAGCGGGGGCACAGATACGCAGTATTTT	TRBD2	NA	TRBV20-1	TRBJ2-3
CASSWGGQEADGYTF	TGTGCCAGCAGCTGGGGGGGACAGGAAGCGGATGGCTACACCTTC	TRBD1	NA	TRBV5-4	TRBJ1-2
CSARDRGVRGEKLFF	TGCAGTGCTAGAGATCGCGGGGTACGGGGTGAAAAACTGTTTTTT	NA	NA	TRBV20-1	TRBJ1-4
CASSWDRTTNEKLFF	TGCGCCAGCAGCTGGGACAGGACAACTAATGAAAAACTGTTTTTT	TRBD1	NA	TRBV5-1	TRBJ1-4
CASSPTGGTGELFF	TGTGCCAGCAGCCCCACCGGAGGCACCGGGGAGCTGTTTTTT	NA	NA	TRBV11-1	TRBJ2-2
CASGQGVNQPQHF	TGTGCCAGTGGACAGGGAGTCAATCAGCCCCAGCATTTT	TRBD1	NA	TRBV6-1	TRBJ1-5
CASSLDSYTEAFF	TGTGCCAGCAGCTTAGACAGCTACACTGAAGCTTTCTTT	NA	many	TRBV7-2	TRBJ1-1
CASSTPQETQYF	TGTGCCAGTAGTACCCCTCAAGAGACCCAGTACTTC	NA	few	TRBV19	TRBJ2-5
CSALNRGSHGYTF	TGCAGTGCGCTAAACAGGGGATCGCATGGCTACACCTTC	TRBD1	NA	TRBV20-1	TRBJ1-2
CSASQGSRSYGYTF	TGCAGTGCGTCACAGGGAAGTCGGAGCTATGGCTACACCTTC	NA	few	TRBV20-1	TRBJ1-2
CASRRTGGTNEKLFF	TGTGCCAGCAGGAGGACAGGGGGGACGAATGAAAAACTGTTTTTT	TRBD1	NA	TRBV6-1	TRBJ1-4
CAVRQDSNQPQHF	TGTGCCGTCAGACAGGATAGCAATCAGCCCCAGCATTTT	NA	few	TRBV10-3	TRBJ1-5
CSVDNPFTDTQYF	TGCAGCGTTGATAACCCCTTCACAGATACGCAGTATTTT	NA	few	TRBV29-1	TRBJ2-3
CASSLGDPPDTQYF	TGCGCCAGCAGCTTGGGTGATCCCCCAGATACGCAGTATTTT	NA	many	TRBV5-1	TRBJ2-3
CASRIALTQYF	TGTGCCAGCAGGATAGCCCTCACGCAGTATTTT	NA	few	TRBV2	TRBJ2-3
CASSLLGLRDHNEQFF	TGTGCCAGCAGTTTACTAGGACTCAGGGACCACAATGAGCAGTTCTTC	NA	NA	TRBV28	TRBJ2-1
CASSGQDTGELFF	TGCGCCAGCAGCGGACAGGACACCGGGGAGCTGTTTTTT	TRBD1	NA	TRBV5-1	TRBJ2-2
CASSYSIRAEINQPQHF	TGTGCCAGCAGTTACTCCATTCGGGCGGAGATTAATCAGCCCCAGCATTTT	NA	NA	TRBV6-5	TRBJ1-5
CSGGRQGAAKNIQYF	TGCAGTGGAGGGCGGCAGGGTGCAGCCAAAAACATTCAGTACTTC	NA	few	TRBV20-1	TRBJ2-4
CASSYSRGGRETQYF	TGTGCCAGCAGTTACTCGAGAGGGGGCCGGGAGACCCAGTACTTC	TRBD1	many	TRBV6-5	TRBJ2-5
CATSSGSHEQYF	TGTGCCACCTCCTCAGGGTCCCACGAGCAGTACTTC	NA	NA	TRBV6-5	TRBJ2-7
CASSLRGASDNNEQFF	TGCGCCAGCAGCTTACGAGGGGCATCTGATAACAATGAGCAGTTCTTC	NA	many	TRBV5-1	TRBJ2-1
CASSLGGVSPLHF	TGTGCCAGCAGCTTAGGAGGCGTTTCACCCCTCCACTTT	NA	many	TRBV11-2	TRBJ1-6
CASTLGRETDTQYF	TGTGCCAGCACCCTTGGCAGGGAAACAGATACGCAGTATTTT	NA	NA	TRBV7-9	TRBJ2-3
CSAMTPGQGNSPLHF	TGCAGTGCTATGACCCCGGGACAGGGGAACTCACCCCTCCACTTT	TRBD1	few	TRBV20-1	TRBJ1-6
CSARDRRSGSINEQFF	TGCAGTGCTAGAGATCGCCGTAGCGGAAGCATCAATGAGCAGTTCTTC	NA	many	TRBV20-1	TRBJ2-1
CSARTGSYGYTF	TGCAGTGCAAGGACAGGGTCCTATGGCTACACCTTC	TRBD1	many	TRBV20-1	TRBJ1-2
CASSLMVAGELDEQYF	TGTGCCAGCAGTTTGATGGTAGCGGGAGAACTGGACGAGCAGTACTTC	TRBD2	NA	TRBV12-3/TRBV12-4	TRBJ2-7
CASSPGLARQQNEQFF	TGTGCCAGCTCACCGGGACTAGCACGACAACAGAATGAGCAGTTCTTC	TRBD2	NA	TRBV18	TRBJ2-1
CASSSQGVGNTEAFF	TGTGCCAGCAGCTCGCAGGGTGTTGGGAACACTGAAGCTTTCTTT	NA	many	TRBV7-2	TRBJ1-1
CASSLPGQGADTQYF	TGTGCCAGCAGCTTGCCCGGCCAGGGGGCAGATACGCAGTATTTT	TRBD1	NA	TRBV5-4	TRBJ2-3
CSVEVGYYGYTF	TGCAGCGTTGAAGTAGGCTACTATGGCTACACCTTC	NA	many	TRBV29-1	TRBJ1-2
CSVEAPLKGEQFF	TGCAGCGTTGAAGCCCCCTTGAAGGGTGAGCAGTTCTTC	NA	many	TRBV29-1	TRBJ2-1
CASSPSGTAWHF	TGCGCCAGCAGCCCCTCCGGGACAGCGTGGCATTTT	TRBD1	NA	TRBV5-1	TRBJ1-5
CASSSRLRGSRDTGELFF	TGCGCCAGCAGCTCCCGGTTAAGGGGGAGCCGGGACACCGGGGAGCTGTTTTTT	NA	NA	TRBV5-1	TRBJ2-2
CASSLTGVSNYGYTF	TGTGCCAGCAGCTTAACGGGGGTCTCTAACTATGGCTACACCTTC	NA	few	TRBV7-2	TRBJ1-2
CASSYVGGTSYEQYF	TGTGCCAGCAGTTACGTCGGGGGCACATCCTACGAGCAGTACTTC	NA	few	TRBV6-5	TRBJ2-7
CASRSLAAGELFF	TGTGCCAGCAGAAGCCTAGCGGCCGGGGAGCTGTTTTTT	TRBD2	once	TRBV6-1	TRBJ2-2
CASSSVPGQGSNEQYF	TGTGCCAGCAGCTCGGTTCCAGGACAAGGGAGTAACGAGCAGTACTTC	NA	NA	TRBV7-8	TRBJ2-7
CASGFRDSYEQYF	TGTGCCAGCGGGTTTAGGGATTCCTACGAGCAGTACTTC	NA	many	TRBV7-9	TRBJ2-7
CATHRMDVGEQFF	TGTGCCACCCACAGGATGGATGTCGGGGAGCAGTTCTTC	NA	few	TRBV12-3/TRBV12-4	TRBJ2-1
CATSDYSLYNEQFF	TGTGCCACCAGTGACTACTCGCTATACAATGAGCAGTTCTTC	NA	many	TRBV24-1	TRBJ2-1
CASSTDTKIASTYNEQFF	TGTGCCAGCAGCACCGACACAAAAATCGCGAGCACCTACAATGAGCAGTTCTTC	NA	NA	TRBV14	TRBJ2-1
CASRRQGMNTEAFF	TGCGCCAGCAGGAGACAGGGGATGAACACTGAAGCTTTCTTT	TRBD1	many	TRBV5-1	TRBJ1-1
CASSQPRYNEQFF	TGTGCCAGCAGCCAACCCCGCTACAATGAGCAGTTCTTC	NA	few	TRBV3-1	TRBJ2-1
CASSNRLAGLRSDEQFF	TGTGCCAGCAGTAACCGACTAGCGGGATTGAGATCGGATGAGCAGTTCTTC	TRBD2	NA	TRBV6-2/TRBV6-3	TRBJ2-1
CASSLSRARETQYF	TGTGCCAGCAGCTTAAGTCGAGCACGGGAGACCCAGTACTTC	NA	few	TRBV7-2	TRBJ2-5
CAIRLELVGYTF	TGTGCCATCAGACTCGAGCTGGTAGGCTACACCTTC	NA	few	TRBV10-3	TRBJ1-2
CSADKRTGRTYEQYF	TGCAGTGCGGACAAACGGACAGGGAGGACCTACGAGCAGTACTTC	TRBD1	NA	TRBV20-1	TRBJ2-7
CASSLGGTSGDNEQFF	TGCGCCAGCAGCTTGGGGGGGACTAGCGGGGACAATGAGCAGTTCTTC	TRBD2	few	TRBV5-1	TRBJ2-1